Below are 6 T cell receptor beta chains sequenced from a single sample in a study of CD8 T cells in ankylosing spondylitis. TCRdb analysed the 5' RACE reads with MiXCR anew, one entry per CDR3 protein. The data show over 200,000 distinct CDR3 sequences, with more than 9% seen just once and about a fifth held by the top ten. Specimen: blood, either unsorted or a sorted T cell fraction (not recorded which). Receptors were obtained from a male donor with ankylosing spondylitis or in good health (not recorded which).

V gene TRBV29-1 combines with J gene TRBJ1-3; D not certain. Germline CDR1 reads SQVTM; CDR2 reads ANQGSEA. V lost 8 bases, J lost 4 bases, and 15 bases lay in between. The CDR3 consists of 13 residues. The CDR3 bases are TGCAGCCTTACTGAACAGTCCGGAAACACCATATATTTT. Translation: CSLTEQSGNTIYF.

This clonotype was seen repeatedly, ten times or more. The chain uses TRBV5-1 and TRBJ2-5; the D gene is possibly TRBD2 (5 bases). This CDR3 has 15 residues. The V and J ends lost 1 base and 1 base respectively, with 11 bases between them. From germline, CDR1 is SGHRS and CDR2 YFSETQ. For the CDR3, the DNA is TGCGCCAGCAGCTTGCTGGGGAGAATCCAAGAGACCCAGTACTTC. Its protein product is CASSLLGRIQETQYF. The entire variable domain, with the rest obtained from reference TRBV5-1 and TRBJ2-5, is as follows: KAGVTQTPRYLIKTRGQQVTLSCSPISGHRSVSWYQQTPGQGLQFLFEYFSETQRNKGNFPGRFSGRQFSNSRSEMNVSTLELGDSALYLCASSLLGRIQETQYFGPGTRLLVL.

This clonotype was detected only a few times. The junction departs from the called germline gene at one end, perhaps through a read error. This sequence joins TRBV20-1 and TRBJ2-7; 7 bases are shared with TRBD1. CDR3 length equals 15 residues. Germline CDR1 DFQATT, CDR2 SNEGSKA (reference sequence). The CDR3 reads CSARDLGTDLYVQYF. CDR3 DNA sequence: TGCAGTGCTAGAGATCTAGGGACAGACCTCTACGTGCAGTACTTC.

This clonotype was observed many times. CDR3 residues: CASSSFAGTGHEKLFF. DNA for the CDR3: TGTGCCAGCAGCTCATTCGCCGGGACAGGGCACGAAAAACTGTTTTTT. The V call is TRBV9, the J call TRBJ1-4; 9 nucleotides align to TRBD1. J was trimmed by 8 bases and V by 4 bases; bases with no gene match: 12. The length of the CDR3 is 16 residues. Germline V gives CDR1 SGDLS, CDR2 YYNGEE.

This clonotype was seen a few times. This chain uses TRBV11-1 with TRBJ1-4, with D perhaps TRBD1 (6 bases). Germline-derived CDR1 and CDR2 are SGHAT and FQDESV (reference sequence). Trimming shortened V by 5 bases and J by 8 bases, and 27 bases separated the two germline ends. The CDR3 runs 18 residues. DNA for the CDR3: TGTGCCAGCAGCCCCTATGGGGGGGGCCAGAATGTGGGGGAAAAACTGTTTTTT. It translates to CASSPYGGGQNVGEKLFF.

J is TRBJ1-1 and V is TRBV7-9; tentatively, D is TRBD1 (6 bases). The CDR3 has 15 residues. V shed 5 bases and J shed 4 bases, with 17 bases lying between them. CDR1 and CDR2 from the germline V gene are SEHNR and FQNEAQ (reference sequence). CDR3 sequence (DNA): TGTGCCAGCAGCCCCAGTGCAGGGGAGGGCACTGAAGCTTTCTTT. Protein: CASSPSAGEGTEAFF.